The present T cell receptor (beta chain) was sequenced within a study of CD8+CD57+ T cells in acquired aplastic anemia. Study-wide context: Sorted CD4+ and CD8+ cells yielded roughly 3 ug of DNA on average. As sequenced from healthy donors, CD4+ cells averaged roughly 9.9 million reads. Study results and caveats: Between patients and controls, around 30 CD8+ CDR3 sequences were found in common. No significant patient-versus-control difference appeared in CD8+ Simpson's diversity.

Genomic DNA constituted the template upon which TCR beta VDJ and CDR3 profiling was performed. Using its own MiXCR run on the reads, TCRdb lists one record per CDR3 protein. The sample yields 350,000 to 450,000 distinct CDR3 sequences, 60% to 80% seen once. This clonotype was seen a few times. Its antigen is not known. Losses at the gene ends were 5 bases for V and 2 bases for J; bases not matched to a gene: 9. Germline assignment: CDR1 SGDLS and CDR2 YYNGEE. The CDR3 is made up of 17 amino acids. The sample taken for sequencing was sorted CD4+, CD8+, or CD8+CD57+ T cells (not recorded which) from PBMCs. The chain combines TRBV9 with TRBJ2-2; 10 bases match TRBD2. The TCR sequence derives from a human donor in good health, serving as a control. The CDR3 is CASRKEAGGINTGELFF. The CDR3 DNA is TGTGCCAGCAGGAAAGAAGCGGGGGGGATTAACACCGGGGAGCTGTTTTTT.